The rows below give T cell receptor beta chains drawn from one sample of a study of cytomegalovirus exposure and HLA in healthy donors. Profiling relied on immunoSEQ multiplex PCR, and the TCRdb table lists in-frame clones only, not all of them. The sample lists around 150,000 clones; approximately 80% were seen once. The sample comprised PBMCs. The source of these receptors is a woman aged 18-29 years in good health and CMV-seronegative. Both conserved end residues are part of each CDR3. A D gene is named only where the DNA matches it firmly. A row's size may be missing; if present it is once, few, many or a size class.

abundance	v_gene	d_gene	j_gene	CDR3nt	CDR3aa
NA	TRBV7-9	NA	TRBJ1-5	TGTTCCAGCAGCTTAGAGGGGGGGCAGCCCCAGCATTTT	CSSSLEGGQPQHF
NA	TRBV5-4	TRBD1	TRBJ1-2	TGTGCCAGCAGCGCCAGGGGGTCGGTGAGTGGCTACACCTTC	CASSARGSVSGYTF
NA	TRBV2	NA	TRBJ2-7	TGTGCCAGCAAGGACAGAAGTTACAACTACGAGCAGTACTTC	CASKDRSYNYEQYF
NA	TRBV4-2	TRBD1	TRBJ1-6	TGTGCCAGCAGCCAAGAGACCCCGGGACAGGGGTATTCACCCCTCCACTTT	CASSQETPGQGYSPLHF
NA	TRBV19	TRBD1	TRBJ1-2	TGTGCCAGTAGTATACTATTTACCGACAGGGACAGGAATATGTATGGCTACACCTTC	CASSILFTDRDRNMYGYTF
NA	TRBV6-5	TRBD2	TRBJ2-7	TGTGCCAGCAGTTACAAGGGACTAGCGGTATACGAGCAGTACTTC	CASSYKGLAVYEQYF
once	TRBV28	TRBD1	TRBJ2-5	TGTGCCAGCAGCCTCCCGGACAGGGCAGCAGAGACCCAGTACTTC	CASSLPDRAAETQYF
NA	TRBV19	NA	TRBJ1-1	TGTGCCAGTAGTATCGGGGTCAGCGCGAACACTGAAGCTTTCTTT	CASSIGVSANTEAFF
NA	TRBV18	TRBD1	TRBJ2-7	TGTGCCAGCTCACCCGGGACAGACTCCTACGAGCAGTACTTC	CASSPGTDSYEQYF
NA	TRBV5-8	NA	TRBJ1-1	TGTGCCAGCAGCCCTATCTGGTCGGCAGGCTCGAACACTGAAGCTTTCTTT	CASSPIWSAGSNTEAFF
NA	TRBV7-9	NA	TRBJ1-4	TGTGCCAGCAGCTTAACAACGACAATCCTACTGTTTTTT	CASSLTTTILLFF
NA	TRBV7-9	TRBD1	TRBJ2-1	TGTGCCAGCAGCCCAGCGGCCGGACAGGCTTACAATGAGCAGTTCTTC	CASSPAAGQAYNEQFF
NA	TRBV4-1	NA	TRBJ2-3	TGCGCCAGCAGCCAAGATCCCGGGACACTGAGCACAGATACGCAGTATTTT	CASSQDPGTLSTDTQYF
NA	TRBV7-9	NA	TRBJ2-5	TGTGCCAGCAGCCAAACCAGGGATCAAGAGACCCAGTACTTC	CASSQTRDQETQYF
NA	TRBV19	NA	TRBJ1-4	TGTGCCAGTAGTCTCTCCCCAGGGGTATCGGATGAAAAACTGTTTTTT	CASSLSPGVSDEKLFF
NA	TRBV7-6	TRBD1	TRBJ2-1	TGTGCCAGCAGCCCTAGGTTCCGGGGACAGACCTACAATGAGCAGTTCTTC	CASSPRFRGQTYNEQFF
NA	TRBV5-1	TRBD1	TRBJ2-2	TGCGCCAGCAGCCAGACGACAGGGGGCTCCGGGGAGCTGTTTTTT	CASSQTTGGSGELFF
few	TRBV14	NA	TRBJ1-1	TGTGCCAGCAGCCACCCCGGTATGAACACTGAAGCTTTCTTT	CASSHPGMNTEAFF
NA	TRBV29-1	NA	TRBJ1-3	TGCAGCGTTTTTTTGGAGGAACGATCTGGAAACACCATATATTTT	CSVFLEERSGNTIYF
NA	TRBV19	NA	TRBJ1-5	TGTGCCAGTAGTATAACCGACAGGATAATCGATTATAGCAATCAGCCCCAGCATTTT	CASSITDRIIDYSNQPQHF
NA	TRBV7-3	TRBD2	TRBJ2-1	TGTGCCAGCAGCTTAGTAGCGGGTAGCTACAATGAGCAGTTCTTC	CASSLVAGSYNEQFF
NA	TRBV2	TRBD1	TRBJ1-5	TGTGCCAGCAGAGGGGACAGGGGTTTGGAGCCCCAGCATTTT	CASRGDRGLEPQHF
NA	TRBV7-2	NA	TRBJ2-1	TGTGCCAGCAGCTTACGGGGCAGGGTGGGAGGTGAGCAGTTCTTC	CASSLRGRVGGEQFF
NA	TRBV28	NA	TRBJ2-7	TGTGCCAGCAGCCAGGGGCCCCTCGAGCAGTACTTC	CASSQGPLEQYF
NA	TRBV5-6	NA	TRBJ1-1	TGTGCCAGCAGCCCTGGACACAACACTGAAGCTTTCTTT	CASSPGHNTEAFF
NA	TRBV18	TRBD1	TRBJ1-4	TGTGCCAGCTCACCATTGGGGACAGGGAATGAAAAACTGTTTTTT	CASSPLGTGNEKLFF
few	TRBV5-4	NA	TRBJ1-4	TGTGCCAGCAGCTTGGGAGGCCCTAATGAAAAACTGTTTTTT	CASSLGGPNEKLFF
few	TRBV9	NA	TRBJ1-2	TGTGCCAGCAGCGAGGGGCAGGACTATGGCTACACCTTC	CASSEGQDYGYTF
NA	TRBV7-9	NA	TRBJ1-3	TGTTCCAGCAGCCAAGCCCCTAACCCTGGAAACACCATATATTTT	CSSSQAPNPGNTIYF
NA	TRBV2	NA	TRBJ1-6	TGTGCCAGCAACCGACTCGGGTCCTATAATTCACCCCTCCACTTT	CASNRLGSYNSPLHF
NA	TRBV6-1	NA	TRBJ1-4	TGTGCCAGCAGTAATTCCGGGGAGAGGAGGGAAAAACTGTTTTTT	CASSNSGERREKLFF
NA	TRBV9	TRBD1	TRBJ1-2	TGTGCCAGCAGCTCACCCGGGACAGGGAACTATGGCTACACCTTC	CASSSPGTGNYGYTF
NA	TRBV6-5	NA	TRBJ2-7	TGTGCCAGCAGTTACGGTCTCGGGGGCTACGAGCAGTACTTC	CASSYGLGGYEQYF
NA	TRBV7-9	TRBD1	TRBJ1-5	TGTTCCAGCAGCTCCACAGGGGCTTGGGGGTCGGGCAATCAGCCCCAGCATTTT	CSSSSTGAWGSGNQPQHF
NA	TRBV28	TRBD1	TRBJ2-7	TGTGCCAGCAGTTTTAGGACCGGGACAGACTCCTACGAGCAGTACTTC	CASSFRTGTDSYEQYF
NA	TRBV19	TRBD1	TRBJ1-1	TGTGCCAGTAGTATTGGGGTGACAGGGGGCGAGAAGAACACTGAAGCTTTCTTT	CASSIGVTGGEKNTEAFF
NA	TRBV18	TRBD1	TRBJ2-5	TGTGCCAGCTCGCTCCGGGACAGTCAAGAGACCCAGTACTTC	CASSLRDSQETQYF
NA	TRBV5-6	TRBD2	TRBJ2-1	TGTGCCAGCAGCTTGGGCCTAGCGGGATTCCCCTGGGGCAATGAGCAGTTCTTC	CASSLGLAGFPWGNEQFF
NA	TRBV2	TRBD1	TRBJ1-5	TGTGCCAGCATTGGAGGGGGCGGACCCCAGCATTTT	CASIGGGGPQHF
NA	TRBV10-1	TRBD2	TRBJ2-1	TGCGCCAGCGGGCCATCTGGGCCTAGCGGGAGTATCGATGAGCAGTTCTTC	CASGPSGPSGSIDEQFF
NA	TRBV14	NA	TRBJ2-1	TGTGCCAGCAGCCAAGATCGACGGGAGTGGATGTACAATGAGCAGTTCTTC	CASSQDRREWMYNEQFF
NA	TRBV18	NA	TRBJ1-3	TGTGCCAGCTCACCACTTTCAGGGTCTGGAAACACCATATATTTT	CASSPLSGSGNTIYF
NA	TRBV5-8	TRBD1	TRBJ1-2	TGTGCCAGCAGCTTTTACATAGGACAGGGAAAGGGTGGCTACACCTTC	CASSFYIGQGKGGYTF
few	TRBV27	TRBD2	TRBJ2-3	TGTGCCAGCAGTTTAAGGGGACTAGCGACAGATACGCAGTATTTT	CASSLRGLATDTQYF
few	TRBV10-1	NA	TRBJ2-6	TGCGCCAGCAGTAGAGGCGGCCCTGGGGCCAACGTCCTGACTTTC	CASSRGGPGANVLTF
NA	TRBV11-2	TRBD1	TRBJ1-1	TGTGCCAGCAGCTTAGATCAGGGGGGGAACACTGAAGCTTTCTTT	CASSLDQGGNTEAFF
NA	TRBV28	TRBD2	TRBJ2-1	TGTGCCAGCAGCCTGCCCGGGGGGGCGAATGAGCAGTTCTTC	CASSLPGGANEQFF
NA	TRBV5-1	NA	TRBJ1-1	TGCGCCAGCAGCTTGGACAGGCACGGAACTGAAGCTTTCTTT	CASSLDRHGTEAFF
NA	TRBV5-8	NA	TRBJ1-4	TGTGCCAGCAGCTTGGGGACTATCGGCGGGGAAAAACTGTTTTTT	CASSLGTIGGEKLFF
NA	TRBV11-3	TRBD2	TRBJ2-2	TGTGCCGGCAGCGCCTCGACTAGCGGGGGGGTCAGGGGGGAGCTGTTTTTT	CAGSASTSGGVRGELFF
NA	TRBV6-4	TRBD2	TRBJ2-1	TGTGCCAGCAGTGCCGGGACTAGCGGGAGCCTGTCCTACAATGAGCAGTTCTTC	CASSAGTSGSLSYNEQFF
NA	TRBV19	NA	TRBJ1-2	TGTGCCAGTAGTATAGAACGAGACAGTTCCGGCTATGGCTACACCTTC	CASSIERDSSGYGYTF
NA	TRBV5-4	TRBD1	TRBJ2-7	TGTGCCAGCAGCTTTTTCCTGGACAGGGGGTTCGAGCAGTACTTC	CASSFFLDRGFEQYF
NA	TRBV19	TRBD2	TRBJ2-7	TGTGCCAGTAGTACCCTTCTGACTAGCGGGGTTTCCTACGAGCAGTACTTC	CASSTLLTSGVSYEQYF
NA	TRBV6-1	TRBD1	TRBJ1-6	TGTGCCAGCAGTAGGACAGGGGTAATCGATTCACCCCTCCACTTT	CASSRTGVIDSPLHF